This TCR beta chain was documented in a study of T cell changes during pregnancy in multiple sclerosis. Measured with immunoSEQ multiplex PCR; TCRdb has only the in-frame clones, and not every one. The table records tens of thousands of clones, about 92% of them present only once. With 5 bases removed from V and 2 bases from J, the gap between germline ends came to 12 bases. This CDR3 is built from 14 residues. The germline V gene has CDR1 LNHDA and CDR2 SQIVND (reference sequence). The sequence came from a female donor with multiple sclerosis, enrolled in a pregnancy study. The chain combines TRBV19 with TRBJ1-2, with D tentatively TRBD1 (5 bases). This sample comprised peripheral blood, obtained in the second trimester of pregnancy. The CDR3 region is CASSSRGENYGYTF. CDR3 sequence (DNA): TGTGCCAGTAGTTCCCGGGGGGAAAACTATGGCTACACCTTC.